This T cell receptor beta chain was profiled in a study of OX40 agonist ivuxolimab in advanced cancers. Study summary: Enrolled patients in dose escalation had cancers that were hepatocellular carcinoma, melanoma, renal cell or head and neck cancer. Study observations and caveats: Expansion of clones was among the lowest in partial responders at 0.1-3.0 mg/kg.

The table came from immunoSEQ multiplex PCR; TCRdb's copy has only in-frame clones and leaves some out. The data contain about 77,000 clones, over 75% of them seen just once; the ten biggest clones take up 4% to 6%. Germline-derived CDR1 and CDR2 are SGHAT and FQNNGV. The CDR3 extends over 14 amino acids. Trimming stripped 3 bases from V and 3 bases from J, with 12 bases between. Remarks on this clone: Its target is unknown.

The sample in question was CD4+ or CD8+ T cells sorted from blood, obtained in a trial of the OX40 agonist ivuxolimab. This sequence joins TRBV11-2 and TRBJ2-7, with TRBD2 as a possible D gene (5 bases). The origin of this receptor is an adult with an advanced solid tumor such as melanoma, head and neck, liver or kidney cancer. The CDR3 here is CASSFLGLNYEQYF. The CDR3 DNA reads as TGTGCCAGCAGCTTTCTTGGACTGAACTACGAGCAGTACTTC.